This T cell receptor beta chain was documented in a study of CXCR3-negative and CXCR3-positive naive CD8 T cells. Turning to the study itself: Sequencing gave 120 million to 150 million TRB reads overall, about 1.5 +/- 0.3 million per library.

As concerns this clonotype: Its antigen is not identified.

The CDR3 length is 12 residues. Phenotypically, naive CD8+ T cells corresponded to CD45RO-CCR7+CD27+CD95-. UMI-labeled TRB cDNA libraries were prepared by 5' RACE. TCRdb reprocessed the 5' RACE reads and stores each CDR3 protein as one record, lacking DNA. The table lists 85,000 to 120,000 distinct CDR3 sequences. Study results and limitations: In CXCR3-positive naive cells, the TRB CDR3s were more hydrophobic than in CXCR3-negative naive cells. Naive cells used TRBV-TRBJ genes in much the same way whether CXCR3-negative or CXCR3-positive; memory cells did not.

The V gene is TRBV12-3 or TRBV12-4, the J gene TRBJ2-7; TCRdb reports TRBD1, a call that lacks DNA to check it against. Sequenced input: naive CXCR3+ CD8+ T cells from blood. Subset given: CD45RO-CCR7+CD27+CD95- naive CD8+ T cells expressing CXCR3 (TNR3+). The sequence was obtained from a human donor in good health. Some clones in this sample may be carry-over from other donors' samples. The CDR3 is CASRGGRNEQYF.